These 7 T cell receptor beta chains were all obtained from the same sample, sequenced in a study of OX40 agonist ivuxolimab in advanced cancers. TCRdb's copy holds only in-frame clones and misses some; the assay was immunoSEQ multiplex PCR. The repertoire has tens of thousands of clones, 80% to 95% of them found once; the top ten carry about 0.45%. Here the sequenced sample was CD4+ or CD8+ T cells sorted from blood, taken in a trial of the OX40 agonist ivuxolimab. The receptor source for this set is an adult with an advanced solid tumor such as melanoma, head and neck, liver or kidney cancer.

The chain recombines TRBV18 with TRBJ1-2; D perhaps matches TRBD1 (5 bases). CDR3 length equals 13 residues. V lost 2 bases and J lost 5, with 9 bases in between. Germline CDR1 reads KGHSH; CDR2 reads LQKENI. The CDR3 loop reads CASSPATEYGYTF. DNA for the CDR3: TGTGCCAGCTCACCAGCGACAGAGTATGGCTACACCTTC.

The genes are TRBV19 and TRBJ2-7; D gene uncertain. Trimming cost V 6 bases and J 7 bases, with 16 bases left between them. The CDR3 is made up of 13 amino acids. Germline assignment: CDR1 LNHDA and CDR2 SQIVND (reference sequence). CDR3 sequence: CASREGPGGEQYF. CDR3 DNA sequence: TGTGCCAGTAGAGAAGGCCCCGGTGGTGAGCAGTACTTC.

V and J are TRBV2 and TRBJ1-5, with no clear D. CDR3 length equals 12 residues. Germline CDR1 reads SNHLY; CDR2 reads FYNNEI. V dropped 4 bases and J dropped 2 bases, with 3 bases sitting between them. The CDR3 coding sequence is TGTGCCAGCAGTGTTGGCAATCAGCCCCAGCATTTT. Translation: CASSVGNQPQHF.

The V and J genes are TRBV12-5 and TRBJ2-2; D is unresolved. With 0 bases removed from V and 2 bases from J, the gap between germline ends came to 4 bases. The CDR3 loop spans 14 amino acids. Germline V gives CDR1 LGHNT, CDR2 FRNRAP. CDR3 residues: CASGLVLNTGELFF. CDR3 coding DNA: TGTGCTAGTGGTTTGGTACTAAACACCGGGGAGCTGTTTTTT. Full variable domain (rest looked up from reference TRBV12-5 and TRBJ2-2): DARVTQTPRHKVTEMGQEVTMRCQPILGHNTVFWYRQTMMQGLELLAYFRNRAPLDDSGMPKDRFSAEMPDATLATLKIQPSEPRDSAVYFCASGLVLNTGELFFGEGSRLTVL.

This clone has a handful of counts. This chain uses TRBV30 with TRBJ1-1, with D maybe TRBD1 (5 bases). The V and J ends lost 0 bases and 3 bases respectively, with 8 bases between them. Germline V CDR1 and CDR2: GTSNPN, SVGIG (reference sequence). The CDR3 is made up of 13 amino acids. In DNA, the CDR3 is TGTGCCTGGAGTGTACGGGGGGACACTGAAGCTTTCTTT. Amino acid sequence: CAWSVRGDTEAFF.

This sequence joins TRBV6-1 and TRBJ1-2, with D perhaps TRBD1 (6 bases). Trimming stripped 8 bases from V and 3 bases from J, with 16 bases between. This CDR3 spans 14 amino acids. Germline assignment: CDR1 MNHNS and CDR2 SASEGT. The chain's CDR3 is CASGGGRRDYGYTF. Here the CDR3 DNA reads TGTGCCAGCGGAGGGGGGCGCCGGGACTATGGCTACACCTTC.

This sequence joins TRBV7-8 and TRBJ2-5, with D maybe TRBD1 (6 bases). Trimming removed 6 bases at V and 4 bases at J, with 12 bases between. This CDR3 is built from 13 residues. CDR1 and CDR2 (germline): SGHVS, FQNEAQ. CDR3 nucleotide sequence: TGTGCCAGCAGTCAGGGGTCCCGAGAGACCCAGTACTTC. It codes for CASSQGSRETQYF.